The 14 T cell receptor beta chains listed next were all sequenced from one sample in a study of CD8+ T cells in alopecia areata. RNA, once extracted, was reverse transcribed into cDNA for use as the sequencing template. Clones were sequenced by immunoSEQ multiplex PCR, and TCRdb holds only the in-frame ones, with some missing. The table has 150,000 to 200,000 clones, around 64% seen once; the top ten hold about 1.3%. The treatment is: oral pan-JAK inhibitor, 5-10 mg twice daily. Sequenced material: CD4+ T cells sorted from blood, taken around week 47, from a patient treated with tofacitinib. All receptors come from a human donor with alopecia areata.

This chain links TRBV25-1 with TRBJ1-1; D gene ambiguous. Germline V lookup: CDR1 MGHDK, CDR2 SYGVNS. Between the trimmed V and J ends, which lost 2 bases and 1 base, there was a span of 5 bases. This CDR3 spans 13 amino acids. In DNA, the CDR3 is TGTGCCAGCAGTGAAATTGCGAACACTGAAGCTTTCTTT. Amino acids: CASSEIANTEAFF.

The V call is TRBV7-8, the J call TRBJ2-1; D possibly matches TRBD1 or TRBD2 (6 bases each). The CDR3 covers 13 residues. Trimming removed 2 bases from V and 8 bases from J, with 10 bases in between. Germline V gives CDR1 SGHVS, CDR2 FQNEAQ. The CDR3 loop reads CASSLMGGHEQFF. DNA for the CDR3: TGTGCCAGCAGCTTAATGGGGGGCCATGAGCAGTTCTTC.

By share, this clone counts as medium-sized. The rearrangement uses TRBV14 and TRBJ2-4; TRBD1 matches 7 bases. The CDR3 is 13 amino acids. In germline, CDR1 is SGHDN, CDR2 FVKESK. Trimming took 1 base from V and 6 from J; bases not matched to a gene: 0. Here the CDR3 DNA reads TGTGCCAGCAGCCAAGGACAGGGAAACATTCAGTACTTC. Its protein is CASSQGQGNIQYF.

This chain links TRBV30 with TRBJ2-2; D gene unclear. This CDR3 contains 15 residues. The V end was cut by 2 bases, the J end by 0 bases, with 10 bases between. Germline V gene lookup returns CDR1 GTSNPN and CDR2 SVGIG (reference sequence). The CDR3 loop reads CAWSFSRTNTGELFF. CDR3 sequence (DNA): TGTGCCTGGAGTTTTTCGCGCACGAACACCGGGGAGCTGTTTTTT. Filled out from reference TRBV30 and TRBJ2-2, the complete variable domain reads SQTIHQWPATLVQPVGSPLSLECTVEGTSNPNLYWYRQAAGRGLQLLFYSVGIGQISSEVPQNLSASRPQDRQFILSSKKLLLSDSGFYLCAWSFSRTNTGELFFGEGSRLTVL.

The chain carries TRBV7-6 and TRBJ2-7; unclear D gene. Germline V gives CDR1 SGHVS, CDR2 FNYEAQ. The CDR3 sequence is 14 residues long. V was trimmed by 1 base and J by 5 bases, leaving 12 bases between them. This chain's CDR3 is CASSLDRTVHEQYF. In nucleotides, the CDR3 is TGTGCCAGCAGCTTAGATAGAACCGTGCACGAGCAGTACTTC.

This chain joins TRBV29-1 and TRBJ1-4; tentatively, D is TRBD1 (5 bases). The ends were cut back, 3 bases at V and 10 bases at J, with 9 bases in the middle. The CDR3 has 11 amino acids. Germline values: CDR1 SQVTM, CDR2 ANQGSEA. The CDR3 loop is CSVDREGKLFF. The CDR3 coding sequence is TGCAGCGTTGACAGGGAGGGAAAACTGTTTTTT.

This clone occurred a few times. As DNA, the CDR3 is TGTGCCAGCAGCAAGCAGGGAGAGGTTTCTGGAAACACCATATATTTT. Protein: CASSKQGEVSGNTIYF. V usage is TRBV7-8 and J usage is TRBJ1-3, with TRBD1 as a possible D gene (5 bases). This CDR3 is built from 16 residues. Trimming left V 5 bases short and J 1 base short, with 15 bases between. The V gene's germline CDR1 is SGHVS and CDR2 FQNEAQ.

V usage is TRBV7-2 and J usage is TRBJ2-7; 8 bases match TRBD1. Germline CDR1 is SGHTA and CDR2 is FQGNSA. Unmatched junction bases numbered 5, after V lost 5 bases and J lost 2 bases. The CDR3 is 14 amino acids. DNA of the CDR3: TGTGCCAGCAGCACCGACAGGGGCGCCTACGAGCAGTACTTC. It translates to CASSTDRGAYEQYF.

The J gene is TRBJ1-2, the V gene TRBV7-8; D gene uncertain. Germline assignment: CDR1 SGHVS and CDR2 FQNEAQ. This CDR3 is 14 amino acids long. Trimming shortened V by 1 base and J by 4 bases, and 10 bases separated the two germline ends. The CDR3, as DNA: TGTGCCAGCAGCTTAGAGGGCAGCTCCTATGGCTACACCTTC. This encodes CASSLEGSSYGYTF.

The CDR3 reads CASSTPTYTDTQYF. The CDR3 DNA reads as TGTGCCAGTAGTACCCCGACTTACACAGATACGCAGTATTTT. J is TRBJ2-3 and V is TRBV19; D unresolved. Germline CDR1 and CDR2: LNHDA and SQIVND (reference sequence). The CDR3 is 14 residues long. The V end lost 4 bases, the J end lost 2 bases, and 10 bases lay between the germline ends.

The V and J genes are TRBV7-9 and TRBJ2-1, with D hard to call. V was cut by 2 bases and J by 6 bases, with 2 bases left in between. Germline V CDR1 and CDR2: SEHNR, FQNEAQ (reference sequence). This CDR3 is built from 11 residues. In nucleotides, the CDR3 is TGTGCCAGCAGCTTATTCAATGAGCAGTTCTTC. It codes for CASSLFNEQFF.

This clone was observed a few times. This chain joins TRBV14 and TRBJ2-3; unclear D gene. This CDR3 has 11 residues. CDR1 and CDR2 (germline): SGHDN, FVKESK. The V and J ends lost 4 bases and 2 bases respectively, with 1 base between them. This CDR3 is CASSLTDTQYF. The CDR3 nucleotides read TGTGCCAGCAGCCTCACAGATACGCAGTATTTT. The variable domain in full, with the rest retrieved from reference TRBV14 and TRBJ2-3, is EAGVTQFPSHSVIEKGQTVTLRCDPISGHDNLYWYRRVMGKEIKFLLHFVKESKQDESGMPNNRFLAERTGGTYSTLKVQPAELEDSGVYFCASSLTDTQYFGPGTRLTVL.

V usage is TRBV11-2 and J usage is TRBJ2-7; 10 bases align to TRBD1. V was clipped by 0 bases and J by 4 bases; unmatched bases: 3. Germline V lookup: CDR1 SGHAT, CDR2 FQNNGV. The CDR3 consists of 15 residues. This CDR3 is CASSLEGTGVYEQYF. The CDR3 DNA reads as TGTGCCAGCAGCTTAGAAGGGACAGGGGTATACGAGCAGTACTTC.

The genes are TRBV14 and TRBJ1-1; no clear D gene. The ends were cut back, 4 bases at V and 2 bases at J, with 8 bases in the middle. The CDR3 length is 13 residues. Per germline, CDR1 SGHDN and CDR2 FVKESK. The CDR3 coding sequence is TGTGCCAGCAGCCCCAAACTAAACACTGAAGCTTTCTTT. Protein product: CASSPKLNTEAFF.